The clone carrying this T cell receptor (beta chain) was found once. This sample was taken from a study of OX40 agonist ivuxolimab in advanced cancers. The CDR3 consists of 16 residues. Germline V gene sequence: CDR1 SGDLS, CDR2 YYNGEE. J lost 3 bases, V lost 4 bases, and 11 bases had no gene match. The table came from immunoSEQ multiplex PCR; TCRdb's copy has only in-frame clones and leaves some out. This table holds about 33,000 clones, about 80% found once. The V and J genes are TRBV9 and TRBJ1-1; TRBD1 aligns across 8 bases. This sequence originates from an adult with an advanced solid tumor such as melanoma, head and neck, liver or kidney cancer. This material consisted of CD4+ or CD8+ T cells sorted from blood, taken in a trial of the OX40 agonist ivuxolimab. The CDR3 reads CASSSRTGSAYTEAFF. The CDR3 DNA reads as TGTGCCAGCAGCTCCCGGACAGGGTCCGCGTACACTGAAGCTTTCTTT.